The 3 T cell receptor beta chains reported below all come from one sample, sequenced in a study of T cell responses to AZD1222 COVID-19 vaccine. Produced via immunoSEQ multiplex PCR; TCRdb's table is partial and in-frame only. The top ten clones hold roughly 10% of a sample with about 92,000 clones, just over 85% of them seen once. The source was peripheral blood, collected on day 0 of AZD1222 vaccination. Receptor source: an adult in good health.

This rearrangement joins TRBV5-4 to TRBJ1-2, with D possibly matching TRBD1 (5 bases). This CDR3 spans 14 amino acids. Trimming removed 2 bases at V and 4 bases at J, with 12 bases between. Germline V CDR1 and CDR2: SGHNT, YYREEE (reference sequence). CDR3 loop: CASSFGGEGYGYTF. CDR3 coding DNA: TGTGCCAGCAGCTTCGGAGGGGAGGGCTATGGCTACACCTTC.

The J gene is TRBJ2-1, the V gene TRBV18, with 9 bases that match TRBD2. This CDR3 has 16 residues. J gave up 14 bases and V 2 bases, and 16 bases lay outside the gene matches. The germline V gene has CDR1 KGHSH and CDR2 LQKENI. CDR3 DNA sequence: TGTGCCAGCTCACCAGCTCGTAGTAGCGGGGGCCGGTGGGAGTTCTTC. Its protein product is CASSPARSSGGRWEFF.

This clone was counted a few times. The chain couples TRBV27 to TRBJ1-1, with D maybe TRBD1 (5 bases). The V and J ends lost 5 bases and 6 bases respectively, with 16 bases between them. The CDR3 loop spans 14 amino acids. Looked up from germline, CDR1 is MNHEY and CDR2 is SMNVEV (reference sequence). The CDR3 region is CASSRAGRLAEAFF. The CDR3 DNA reads TGTGCCAGCAGTCGGGCAGGGCGTCTCGCTGAAGCTTTCTTT.